The TCR beta chain under discussion was sequenced for a study of shared clonotypes between healthy human individuals. Study results and caveats: Generally, naive subsets (rather than memory subsets) showed larger estimated richness.

This clone was seen just once. The antigen is undetermined. Other DNA sequences from this sample encode an identical CDR3 as well. As processed by the authors: Junction-only immunoSEQ sequences carried no quality scores, so filtering differed. Libraries were prepared by immunoSEQ multiplex PCR; TCRdb keeps only in-frame clonotypes and omits some of them. That table furnishes V, J and clone size, whereas the DNA furnished D and trimming. The data contain about 2.2 million clones, more than 85% of them singletons. V lost 3 bases and J lost 4, with 7 bases in between. This CDR3 contains 13 residues. Germline V CDR1 and CDR2: MNHEY, SMNVEV (reference sequence). Naive CD8 isolation took CD45RO-negative cells positively selected for CCR7 and excluded terminally differentiated effector memory CD45RA+ cells.

This chain uses TRBV27 with TRBJ1-5; no firm D call. This sequence was found in a man younger than 35 in good health. Some clones in this sample may be carry-over from other donors' samples. Sequenced sample: naive CD8+ T cells from PBMCs. CDR3 coding DNA: TGTGCCAGCAGTTTGAGGGTAAATCAGCCCCAGCATTTT. The encoded protein is CASSLRVNQPQHF.